The following is a T cell receptor beta chain sequence with its context. It lacks a known antigen. No clone much larger than this one lies a single base away; base qualities are absent. After less than 13 days of culture, CD4+ T cells were isolated with the EasySep CD4+ T cell isolation kit. Convalescent patients had PCR-confirmed SARS-CoV-2 infection between March and December 2020, before Alpha, Beta and Delta variants emerged in the United States. Participants received two doses of either the BNT162b2 or the mRNA-1273 mRNA SARS-CoV-2 vaccine. Half of the culture medium was replaced with fresh IL-2-containing medium on days 3 and 7. Unless otherwise noted, each peptide stimulation condition was cultured in triplicate wells. Using Ficoll-Paque Plus gradient centrifugation, PBMC were separated from whole blood and then either used fresh or cryopreserved at -140C. The QIAamp micro DNA kit was used to extract genomic DNA from the cultured CD4+ T cells.

The library relied on the immunoSEQ multiplex PCR assay. DNA from the cultured and isolated CD4+ T cells underwent TCR beta CDR3 sequencing. The paper's processing steps were these. Non-productive TCR sequences were removed, reads were trimmed to the CDR3 region, and CDR3s of at least 7 amino acids were retained. The MANAFEST web app was used to pick out antigen-specific clonotypes by comparing their expansion in peptide wells with that in reference cultures. To be called positive, a clone needed expansion at FDR<0.05 compared with the reference and with all other wells, an odds ratio greater than 5, and a frequency greater than 0.1% in two replicate wells. Cross-reactive clonotypes were defined as significantly expanded in SARS-CoV-2 spike wells and in at least one common cold coronavirus spike condition. Using the stringdist R package, CDR3 similarity was measured by Levenshtein distance, and unrooted trees were constructed with ape in R 3.6.1. Imported from immuneACCESS, the table was reduced by TCRdb to in-frame sequences with V and J called. These copies leave out some clones; in studies compared against another copy, an unresolved V gene accounts for under half, and the cause of the remainder is not known. From that table come the V and J calls and clone size; the DNA was used to work out D and trimming. This sample holds around 53,000 clones; under 85% were observed only once. The top ten clonotypes cover 5% to 6.5% of the sample.

The data were obtained in a study of vaccination effects on CD4 cells after COVID-19 (dated by TCRdb to between 2021 and 2022). About the full investigation: The ViraFEST assay stimulated PBMC with viral peptide pools and then used TCR sequencing to identify antigen-specific CD4+ T cell clonotypes by expansion. Cultures from other donors in the study were sequenced using the Oncomine TCR Beta short-read assay on an Illumina iSeq 100. Across the study, the median time from the second dose to post-vaccine sampling was 72 days (range 14 to 241). SARS-CoV-2 spike-specific CD4+ TCR repertoires from before and after mRNA vaccination were compared in COVID-19 convalescent patients and in infection-naive vaccine recipients. Three convalescent patients were sampled early (day +14) and late (day +241, +227, +161 respectively) after vaccination. Altogether, nine to ten COVID-19 convalescent patients and 4 SARS-CoV-2-naive healthy vaccine recipients made up the full study. Some 2 million PBMC per well were cultured in IMDM with 5% human AB serum, around 9.1 IU/ml IL-2 and gentamicin, plus 10 ug/ml peptides. Study-wide conclusions, independent of this receptor: In convalescent patients, the post-vaccine spike-reactive repertoire consisted mainly of new vaccine-induced clones, largely distinct from infection-induced clones. Marked clonal contraction was observed in both infection-induced and vaccine-induced clones at late post-vaccination timepoints, consistent with waning T cell responses. The study was limited by a small number of convalescent patients, and early post-infection timepoints were lacking.

V gives up 9 bases and J gives up 0 bases, and the segment between their germline ends measures 18 bases. Per the germline V gene, SGHRS is the CDR1 and YFSETQ is the CDR2. The CDR3, cysteine through phenylalanine, is 15 amino acids long. Only CDR3 DNA is held: 45 bases, read in frame from base 1. Sequencing was performed on CD4+ T cells from PBMCs cultured without peptide, taken after COVID-19 vaccination. This receptor chain uses TRBV5-1 and TRBJ1-2, and possibly TRBD1, on 6 matching bases. The TCR was taken from a human donor who had a prior SARS-CoV-2 infection. DNA sequence: TGCGCCACCAAAACAGGGATCGGGACTAACTATGGCTACACCTTC. This sequence encodes CATKTGIGTNYGYTF.